A selection of T cell receptor beta chains follows, all from one sample in a study of human thymus T cells. Clones were read by immunoSEQ multiplex PCR, and TCRdb kept only the in-frame ones, dropping some. The data hold tens of thousands of clones, with 90% to 95% observed a single time. Sequencing input: thymus tissue. The receptors stem from a girl in the first two years of life with a congenital heart defect but otherwise immunologically healthy. Both conserved end residues are part of each CDR3. The D gene is left open where the match is weak. Clone sizes are given selectively: once, few, many, or a class where the clone is expanded.

cdr3_nt: TGTGCCAGCGCCGAGGGGGGAAGTAGTTTAAACTATGGCTACACCTTC
cdr3_aa: CASAEGGSSLNYGYTF
clone_size: .
d_call: .
j_call: TRBJ1-2
v_call: TRBV7-9

cdr3_nt: TGTGCCAGCAGCCGGGACAGCGGGAAGGGGAGGAATGAGCAGTTCTTC
cdr3_aa: CASSRDSGKGRNEQFF
clone_size: .
d_call: .
j_call: TRBJ2-1
v_call: TRBV9

cdr3_nt: TGTGCCAGCAGCGTATCGCAGGGACAGTACCAAGAGACCCAGTACTTC
cdr3_aa: CASSVSQGQYQETQYF
clone_size: .
d_call: TRBD1
j_call: TRBJ2-5
v_call: TRBV9

cdr3_nt: TGTGCCAGCAACCAGGGGGGCGAGCAGTACTTC
cdr3_aa: CASNQGGEQYF
clone_size: .
d_call: .
j_call: TRBJ2-7
v_call: TRBV27

cdr3_nt: TGTGCCAGCAACCCTACCAACAGGGGGCTTATGGGGGAGCAGTACTTC
cdr3_aa: CASNPTNRGLMGEQYF
clone_size: .
d_call: TRBD1
j_call: TRBJ2-7
v_call: TRBV28

cdr3_nt: TGTGCCAGTAGCCGGAGACAAGAGACCCAGTACTTC
cdr3_aa: CASSRRQETQYF
clone_size: .
d_call: .
j_call: TRBJ2-5
v_call: TRBV19

cdr3_nt: TGCGCCAGCAGCTTGGTGGGGCCGGGCGGGAGGGAAAACATTCAGTACTTC
cdr3_aa: CASSLVGPGGRENIQYF
clone_size: .
d_call: TRBD2
j_call: TRBJ2-4
v_call: TRBV5-1

cdr3_nt: TGTGCCAGCAGCCCGGCGGGACAGAGCTACGAGCAGTACTTC
cdr3_aa: CASSPAGQSYEQYF
clone_size: .
d_call: .
j_call: TRBJ2-7
v_call: TRBV7-9

cdr3_nt: TGCGCCAGCAGCCCAGACAGGGGGCGTTATGAAAAACTGTTTTTT
cdr3_aa: CASSPDRGRYEKLFF
clone_size: .
d_call: TRBD1
j_call: TRBJ1-4
v_call: TRBV4-3

cdr3_nt: TGTGCCAGCAGCCAACGATTAGCGGGAGGGAACACAGATACGCAGTATTTT
cdr3_aa: CASSQRLAGGNTDTQYF
clone_size: .
d_call: TRBD2
j_call: TRBJ2-3
v_call: TRBV14

cdr3_nt: TGTGCCATCCGTCGAGAGGGTAATGAGCAGTTCTTC
cdr3_aa: CAIRREGNEQFF
clone_size: .
d_call: .
j_call: TRBJ2-1
v_call: TRBV10-3

cdr3_nt: TGCGCCAGCAGCCCCGACGGACTAGAGACAGGCGAGCAGTACTTC
cdr3_aa: CASSPDGLETGEQYF
clone_size: .
d_call: .
j_call: TRBJ2-7
v_call: TRBV4-1

cdr3_nt: TGCAGCGTTGATCAACTGGGGCTTTTCTACAATGAGCAGTTCTTC
cdr3_aa: CSVDQLGLFYNEQFF
clone_size: .
d_call: .
j_call: TRBJ2-1
v_call: TRBV29-1

cdr3_nt: TGCGCCAGCAGCTTGGGTGGTCGGGAGCTGAGGTATGGCTACACCTTC
cdr3_aa: CASSLGGRELRYGYTF
clone_size: .
d_call: .
j_call: TRBJ1-2
v_call: TRBV5-1

cdr3_nt: TGCGCCAGCAGCCAAGATACTCGGCTAGCCCCCTACGAGCAGTACTTC
cdr3_aa: CASSQDTRLAPYEQYF
clone_size: once
d_call: .
j_call: TRBJ2-7
v_call: TRBV4-1

cdr3_nt: TGTGCCAGCAGCCAAGAGAAGGCACGGTCGAAAGGAAACACCATATATTTT
cdr3_aa: CASSQEKARSKGNTIYF
clone_size: .
d_call: .
j_call: TRBJ1-3
v_call: TRBV14

cdr3_nt: TGTGCCAGCACTGATAAGAACACCGGGGAGCTGTTTTTT
cdr3_aa: CASTDKNTGELFF
clone_size: .
d_call: .
j_call: TRBJ2-2
v_call: TRBV7-3

cdr3_nt: TGTGCCAGCAGCCAAGAAAGCGGGGACGGGAGCGAAAACAATGAGCAGTTCTTC
cdr3_aa: CASSQESGDGSENNEQFF
clone_size: .
d_call: TRBD2
j_call: TRBJ2-1
v_call: TRBV14

cdr3_nt: TGTGCCAGCAGCAATAAGGGCGAAGCTTTCTTT
cdr3_aa: CASSNKGEAFF
clone_size: .
d_call: .
j_call: TRBJ1-1
v_call: TRBV6-5

cdr3_nt: TGTGCCACCAGCAGGGGGGGGCAGGTAGGTCCCGCACAGCATTTT
cdr3_aa: CATSRGGQVGPAQHF
clone_size: .
d_call: .
j_call: TRBJ1-5
v_call: TRBV15

cdr3_nt: TGTGCCAGCAGACGACAGGAGGCAGGGACAAGAGATGGCCAGTACTTC
cdr3_aa: CASRRQEAGTRDGQYF
clone_size: .
d_call: .
j_call: TRBJ2-5
v_call: TRBV7-3

cdr3_nt: TGCGCCAGCAGCCAAGGGCGGGCCCAAGAGACCCAGTACTTC
cdr3_aa: CASSQGRAQETQYF
clone_size: .
d_call: .
j_call: TRBJ2-5
v_call: TRBV4-3

cdr3_nt: TGTGCCAGCAGCTTAGGGGGCAACAACGGTGGGGAGCTGTTTTTT
cdr3_aa: CASSLGGNNGGELFF
clone_size: .
d_call: .
j_call: TRBJ2-2
v_call: TRBV7-2

cdr3_nt: TGTGCCAGCAGCGCCAGGGGCGGCTCCTACAATGAGCAGTTCTTC
cdr3_aa: CASSARGGSYNEQFF
clone_size: .
d_call: .
j_call: TRBJ2-1
v_call: TRBV7-9

cdr3_nt: TGTGCCAGCAGCTTAGCGGGGGGTCGGCCGCAGCCCCAGCATTTT
cdr3_aa: CASSLAGGRPQPQHF
clone_size: once
d_call: .
j_call: TRBJ1-5
v_call: TRBV7-8

cdr3_nt: TGTGCCAGTAGTATAGTGGGGGGAGTGATGAACACTGAAGCTTTCTTT
cdr3_aa: CASSIVGGVMNTEAFF
clone_size: once
d_call: .
j_call: TRBJ1-1
v_call: TRBV19

cdr3_nt: TGTGCCATCAGGTTGACATTCTCCGGCACTGAAGCTTTCTTT
cdr3_aa: CAIRLTFSGTEAFF
clone_size: .
d_call: .
j_call: TRBJ1-1
v_call: TRBV10-3

cdr3_nt: TGTGCCAGCTCCGAAAACCGGGAGCGTTTAGCCAAAAACATTCAGTACTTC
cdr3_aa: CASSENRERLAKNIQYF
clone_size: .
d_call: .
j_call: TRBJ2-4
v_call: TRBV18

cdr3_nt: TGTGCCAGCAGGCCAGGGGTCACTGAAGCTTTCTTT
cdr3_aa: CASRPGVTEAFF
clone_size: .
d_call: .
j_call: TRBJ1-1
v_call: TRBV2

cdr3_nt: TGCGCCAGCAGCGGAACAGATATGCAGTATTTT
cdr3_aa: CASSGTDMQYF
clone_size: once
d_call: .
j_call: TRBJ2-3
v_call: TRBV5-1

cdr3_nt: TGTGCCAGCAGCAAAGAGCGGGGGCCAATCCTCTACAATGAGCAGTTCTTC
cdr3_aa: CASSKERGPILYNEQFF
clone_size: .
d_call: .
j_call: TRBJ2-1
v_call: TRBV21-1

cdr3_nt: TGCGCCAGCAGCCCACTTCGGACTAGCGGGGACACAGATACGCAGTATTTT
cdr3_aa: CASSPLRTSGDTDTQYF
clone_size: .
d_call: TRBD2
j_call: TRBJ2-3
v_call: TRBV4-3